This TCR beta chain was sequenced for a study of CD8 T cells in Susac syndrome. Healthy donors formed controls matched for age and sex. FACS enriched CD8+ TEMRA cells, while bulk CD8+ and CD4+ were negatively isolated. Random-hexamer reverse transcription was applied to about 0.45 to 1 ug RNA. A multiplex approach, immunoSEQ multiplex PCR, amplified TCR beta CDR3 across 54 Vbeta and 13 Jbeta. A single record per CDR3 protein comes from TCRdb applying MiXCR to the immunoSEQ multiplex PCR reads. This table holds 150,000 or so distinct CDR3 sequences, about 94% found once. The ends lost 3 bases at V and 3 bases at J; junction bases unmatched: 4. CDR3 length: 15 amino acids. CDR1 is SGHTA, CDR2 FQGTGA, per germline.

Input material: CD4+ T cells from PBMCs. V usage is TRBV7-3 and J usage is TRBJ2-3, with TRBD2 identical over 9 bases. This receptor was obtained from a human donor in good health. The CDR3: CASSLGAGGTDTQYF. The CDR3 bases are TGTGCCAGCAGCTTGGGAGCGGGGGGTACAGATACGCAGTATTTT. Looking up the rest from reference TRBV7-3 and TRBJ2-3 gives the full variable domain: GAGVSQTPSNKVTEKGKYVELRCDPISGHTALYWYRQSLGQGPEFLIYFQGTGAADDSGLPNDRFFAVRPEGSVSTLKIQRTERGDSAVYLCASSLGAGGTDTQYFGPGTRLTVL.